This T cell receptor beta chain was sequenced in a study of T cells expressing NK-cell markers. The CDR3 loop spans 15 amino acids. Germline loops: CDR1 SEHNR, CDR2 FQNEAQ (reference sequence). No DNA is given; TCRdb re-called the 5' RACE reads and lists each CDR3 protein once. This table holds some 340,000 distinct CDR3 sequences. The clonotype was recovered from a man between 18 and 69 years old in good health. This chain uses TRBV7-9 with TRBJ1-6; TCRdb gives TRBD1 as the D gene, but with no DNA this cannot be confirmed. Specimen: blood T cells: a sorted CD56 or NKG2C T cell subset, CD4+ or CD8+ T cells, or bulk PBMC T cells (not recorded which). This CDR3 is CASSFADRVDSPLHF.